The 32 T cell receptor beta chains below all came from one sample that was sequenced in a study of T cell changes during pregnancy in multiple sclerosis. Some clones are missing from TCRdb's copy, which holds only in-frame ones; the method was immunoSEQ multiplex PCR. This table has nearly 110,000 clones, more than 80% appearing once. This specimen consisted of peripheral blood, obtained before pregnancy. These receptors were taken from a female donor with multiple sclerosis, enrolled in a pregnancy study.

The CDR3 spells CASSLGQEVETQYF. The CDR3 region has the DNA TGTGCCAGCAGTTTAGGACAGGAGGTAGAGACCCAGTACTTC. This chain connects TRBV27 to TRBJ2-5; 7 bases fit TRBD1. CDR3 length: 14 amino acids. With V trimmed by 2 bases and J by 4 bases, 4 bases remained unmatched. Germline V CDR1 and CDR2: MNHEY, SMNVEV (reference sequence).

The chain joins TRBV2 to TRBJ1-5; D possibly corresponds to TRBD1 (6 bases). Germline CDR1 SNHLY, CDR2 FYNNEI. The V and J ends lost 6 bases and 6 bases respectively, with 15 bases between them. The CDR3 has 14 amino acids. The CDR3 is CASRPGEGVQPQHF. The CDR3 coding sequence is TGTGCCAGCAGACCCGGGGAGGGGGTTCAGCCCCAGCATTTT.

The chain links TRBV7-6 to TRBJ2-1, with 13 bases aligning to TRBD2. The ends lost 0 bases at V and 8 bases at J; junction bases unmatched: 1. This CDR3 region has 15 residues. Germline assignment: CDR1 SGHVS and CDR2 FNYEAQ. CDR3 region: CASSLATSGGDEQFF. CDR3 nucleotide sequence: TGTGCCAGCAGCTTAGCTACTAGCGGGGGGGATGAGCAGTTCTTC.

This sequence joins TRBV30 and TRBJ2-3; 9 nucleotides line up with TRBD1. J lost 1 base, V lost 7 bases, and 9 bases had no gene match. CDR3 length equals 15 residues. CDR1 and CDR2 from the germline V gene are GTSNPN and SVGIG (reference sequence). CDR3 nucleotide sequence: TGTGCCTTGCCCACACGGACAGGGGGCACAGATACGCAGTATTTT. This sequence encodes CALPTRTGGTDTQYF.

This rearrangement joins TRBV7-2 to TRBJ2-7; no clear D gene. The germline V gene encodes CDR1 SGHTA and CDR2 FQGNSA. This CDR3 has 14 amino acids. Trimming left V 5 bases short and J 2 bases short, with 13 bases between. The CDR3 sequence: CASSIVRRAYEQYF. The CDR3, as DNA: TGTGCCAGCAGCATCGTACGGAGAGCCTACGAGCAGTACTTC.

This chain links TRBV9 with TRBJ2-3; TRBD1 agrees at 8 bases. CDR1 and CDR2 from the germline V gene are SGDLS and YYNGEE. This CDR3 comprises 16 residues. The V and J ends lost 0 bases and 1 base, in that order; junction bases with no gene match: 4. CDR3 amino acids: CASSVGAGGGTDTQYF. The CDR3 nucleotides read TGTGCCAGCAGCGTAGGGGCAGGGGGCGGCACAGATACGCAGTATTTT.

A single count supports this clone. The chain carries TRBV27 and TRBJ2-7, with 13 nucleotides matching TRBD2. The CDR3 loop spans 16 amino acids. Per germline, CDR1 MNHEY and CDR2 SMNVEV (reference sequence). V lost 6 bases and J lost 2; bases outside the gene matches: 7. Here the CDR3 reads CASSPLLAGGPYEQYF. The CDR3 DNA reads as TGTGCCAGCAGCCCTCTACTAGCGGGAGGGCCCTACGAGCAGTACTTC.

This clone appeared a single time. The chain links TRBV10-3 to TRBJ2-2; 9 bases line up with TRBD2. Trimming at V came to 6 bases and at J to 1 base, leaving 6 bases not matched to a gene. Germline values: CDR1 ENHRY, CDR2 SYGVKD. This CDR3 is 16 amino acids long. CDR3 protein: CAISQSTSGNTGELFF. CDR3 bases: TGTGCCATCAGCCAATCGACTAGCGGGAACACCGGGGAGCTGTTTTTT.

This clone was counted only a few times. The chain recombines TRBV19 with TRBJ1-1, with TRBD1 as a possible D gene (5 bases). From germline, CDR1 is LNHDA and CDR2 SQIVND (reference sequence). V lost 10 bases and J lost 5, with 8 bases in between. This CDR3 has 10 residues. CDR3 in amino acids: CATGGTEAFF. The CDR3 DNA is TGTGCCACGGGGGGGACTGAAGCTTTCTTT.

This clone was detected once. The chain links TRBV5-8 to TRBJ1-4, with 8 bases that match TRBD1. The germline CDR1 and CDR2 sequences are SGHTS and YDEGEE. The CDR3 runs 20 residues. J gave up 6 bases and V 1 base, and 20 bases lay outside the gene matches. The CDR3 coding sequence is TGTGCCAGCAGCTTGAGGGGCGGAGGGACAGGTTCTGTTCGGTATGAAAAACTGTTTTTT. It yields the protein CASSLRGGGTGSVRYEKLFF.

The chain couples TRBV7-3 to TRBJ2-5, with D tentatively TRBD1 (6 bases). Per the germline V gene, CDR1 is SGHTA and CDR2 is FQGTGA. The CDR3 is made up of 13 amino acids. Trimming removed 8 bases from V and 1 base from J, with 11 bases in between. CDR3 in DNA: TGTGCCAGCTCTAAGGGGGTCCAAGAGACCCAGTACTTC. Encoded protein: CASSKGVQETQYF.

The J gene is TRBJ1-5, the V gene TRBV6-5, with 7 bases matching TRBD1. Germline V gene lookup returns CDR1 MNHEY and CDR2 SVGAGI. The CDR3 has 15 amino acids. V shed 6 bases and J 6 bases; nucleotides not matched to a gene: 11. CDR3 nucleotide sequence: TGTGCCAGCAGAGACAGACAGGGTAGTTTTCAGCCCCAGCATTTT. Encoded protein: CASRDRQGSFQPQHF.

The chain uses TRBV27 and TRBJ1-3, with TRBD1 matching over 7 bases. The CDR3 is 16 residues long. V lost 4 bases to trimming and J lost 0 bases; unmatched junction nucleotides: 6. Germline V gene sequence: CDR1 MNHEY, CDR2 SMNVEV (reference sequence). Written as DNA, the CDR3 is TGTGCCAGCAGTTCCTCGACAGGGAACTCTGGAAACACCATATATTTT. It specifies CASSSSTGNSGNTIYF.

The chain combines TRBV29-1 with TRBJ2-7; D gene unclear. CDR1 is SQVTM and CDR2 is ANQGSEA in the germline V gene. Trimming left V 1 base short and J 6 bases short, with 10 bases between. This CDR3 is 12 amino acids long. The CDR3 is CSVEVTNSEQYF. The CDR3 coding sequence is TGCAGCGTTGAAGTAACAAACAGCGAGCAGTACTTC.

The chain carries TRBV19 and TRBJ1-2, with a possible D match to TRBD1 (5 bases). Trimming took off 6 bases at V and 5 bases at J, with 13 bases between the two ends. The germline gives CDR1 LNHDA, CDR2 SQIVND (reference sequence). This CDR3 has 13 residues. CDR3 nucleotide sequence: TGTGCCAGTAGCCCTGGGGGGGAGTATGGCTACACCTTC. It yields the protein CASSPGGEYGYTF.

The genes are TRBV28 and TRBJ1-5; 8 bases align to TRBD1. Trimming cost V 10 bases and J 0 bases; bases outside gene matches: 8. CDR3 length equals 15 residues. From germline, CDR1 is MDHEN and CDR2 SYDVKM. The CDR3 reads CATGQGRNSNQPQHF. CDR3 nucleotide sequence: TGTGCCACCGGACAGGGTCGCAATAGCAATCAGCCCCAGCATTTT.

Only one count was recorded for this clone. V usage is TRBV28 and J usage is TRBJ2-3; 15 bases are shared with TRBD2. CDR1 and CDR2 (germline): MDHEN, SYDVKM. The ends lost 0 bases at V and 5 bases at J; junction bases unmatched: 12. The CDR3 spans 20 residues. The CDR3 nucleotides are TGTGCCAGCAGTTTATGGGGACTAGCGGGAGGAATGGTCAGGGAAGATACGCAGTATTTT. Translating gives CASSLWGLAGGMVREDTQYF.

The chain couples TRBV4-3 to TRBJ2-5, with D possibly being TRBD1 (6 bases). This CDR3 contains 15 residues. Germline V gene lookup returns CDR1 LGHNA and CDR2 YSLEER. V lost 4 bases and J lost 1, with 13 bases in between. Here the CDR3 DNA reads TGCGCCAGCAGCCCGAGGGGGAGCGCCCAAGAGACCCAGTACTTC. Its protein product is CASSPRGSAQETQYF.

The chain uses TRBV6-5 and TRBJ2-2, with 8 bases matching TRBD1. V lost 7 bases and J lost 6; bases outside the gene matches: 7. This CDR3 is built from 14 residues. Germline assignment: CDR1 MNHEY and CDR2 SVGAGI. The CDR3 DNA is TGTGCCAGCAACCCGGGACAGGCGGCCGGGGAGCTGTTTTTT. Translating it yields CASNPGQAAGELFF.

This chain joins TRBV7-8 and TRBJ2-7, with 7 bases aligning to TRBD1. CDR1 is SGHVS and CDR2 is FQNEAQ in the germline V gene. The CDR3 is made up of 14 amino acids. J lost 2 bases, V lost 6 bases, and 7 bases had no gene match. DNA for the CDR3: TGTGCCAGCAGTAGACAGGGTGGGACCTACGAGCAGTACTTC. Encoded protein: CASSRQGGTYEQYF.

J is TRBJ1-1 and V is TRBV7-9; maybe TRBD1 (6 bases). The germline CDR1 and CDR2 sequences are SEHNR and FQNEAQ (reference sequence). Trimming shortened V by 5 bases and J by 3 bases, and 16 bases separated the two germline ends. The CDR3 loop spans 15 amino acids. The CDR3 DNA is TGTGCCAGCAGCCTGGGTGAACGACAGGACACTGAAGCTTTCTTT. Protein product: CASSLGERQDTEAFF.

The chain joins TRBV7-2 to TRBJ2-7; 7 bases fit TRBD2. From germline, CDR1 is SGHTA and CDR2 FQGNSA. V trimming: 1 base; J trimming: 5 bases; junction bases outside the gene matches: 17. The CDR3 is made up of 18 amino acids. This CDR3 is CASSLGVLWGRAGHEQYF. As DNA, the CDR3 is TGTGCCAGCAGCTTAGGGGTTTTATGGGGGAGGGCCGGCCACGAGCAGTACTTC.

This chain links TRBV28 with TRBJ1-6; 9 nucleotides agree with TRBD1. The trim removed 6 bases at V and 7 bases at J, leaving 4 bases unmatched. The CDR3 extends over 14 amino acids. CDR1 MDHEN and CDR2 SYDVKM come from the germline V gene. CDR3 DNA: TGTGCCAGCAGCAGACAGGGGGTAAATTCACCCCTCCACTTT. Translating it yields CASSRQGVNSPLHF.

V and J are TRBV7-2 and TRBJ1-1; D remains ambiguous. The CDR3 consists of 14 residues. CDR1 and CDR2 (germline): SGHTA, FQGNSA. V was cut by 1 base and J by 3 bases, with 9 bases left in between. In nucleotides, the CDR3 is TGTGCCAGCAGCTTAGTGTTCCGAGACACTGAAGCTTTCTTT. Translating gives CASSLVFRDTEAFF. The variable domain in full, with the rest retrieved from reference TRBV7-2 and TRBJ1-1, is GAGVSQSPSNKVTEKGKDVELRCDPISGHTALYWYRQSLGQGLEFLIYFQGNSAPDKSGLPSDRFSAERTGGSVSTLTIQRTQQEDSAVYLCASSLVFRDTEAFFGQGTRLTVV.

The chain carries TRBV18 and TRBJ2-3, with TRBD2 as a possible D gene (6 bases). The CDR3 is 15 residues long. Germline values: CDR1 KGHSH, CDR2 LQKENI. V was shortened by 4 bases and J by 3 bases, with 14 bases between the two germline ends. The CDR3 nucleotides read TGTGCCAGCTCACGGGACCCACTAGCAACAGATACGCAGTATTTT. This gives the protein CASSRDPLATDTQYF.

The V call is TRBV7-8, the J call TRBJ1-2; 7 bases line up with TRBD1. CDR3 length: 14 amino acids. V gave up 0 bases and J gave up 8 bases; unmatched junction bases: 6. The germline CDR1 and CDR2 sequences are SGHVS and FQNEAQ. For the CDR3, the DNA is TGTGCCAGCAGCTTAGCGCTGCAGGGGGGAGGCTACACCTTC. This gives the protein CASSLALQGGGYTF.

This chain uses TRBV11-3 with TRBJ2-7; unclear D gene. Germline V gene data show CDR1 as SGHNT and CDR2 as YENEEA. The V gene lost 4 bases and the J gene lost 6 bases, with 10 bases spanning the gap. CDR3 length: 12 residues. Written as DNA, the CDR3 is TGTGCCAGCAGCTCTGTAGGCGGCGAGCAGTACTTC. Translating it yields CASSSVGGEQYF.

This clone came up a few times. The J gene is TRBJ1-5, the V gene TRBV11-2; 9 nucleotides line up with TRBD1. CDR1 is SGHAT, CDR2 FQNNGV, per germline. This CDR3 spans 14 amino acids. The V and J ends lost 5 bases and 7 bases, in that order; junction bases with no gene match: 6. CDR3 amino acids: CASSPRTGAQPQHF. The CDR3 DNA follows: TGTGCCAGCAGCCCCAGGACAGGGGCACAGCCCCAGCATTTT. Variable domain in full (rest from reference TRBV11-2 and TRBJ1-5): EAGVAQSPRYKIIEKRQSVAFWCNPISGHATLYWYQQILGQGPKLLIQFQNNGVVDDSQLPKDRFSAERLKGVDSTLKIQPAKLEDSAVYLCASSPRTGAQPQHFGDGTRLSIL.

In regard to this clone: It is unclear where the CDR3 begins or ends on the DNA, so no DNA is shown, and the CDR3 is as TCRdb lists it. This rearrangement joins TRBV27 to TRBJ1-6; TRBD1 was called by the table and not checked on the DNA. Germline-derived CDR1 and CDR2 are MNHEY and SMNVEV (reference sequence). Including both end residues, the CDR3 is 16 amino acids long. CDR3 residues: CASSFLWTGASSPLHF.

The chain combines TRBV30 with TRBJ1-6; tentative D call: TRBD1 (6 bases). CDR3 length: 14 residues. In germline, CDR1 is GTSNPN, CDR2 SVGIG (reference sequence). Trimming removed 0 bases at V and 8 bases at J, with 11 bases between. In nucleotides, the CDR3 is TGTGCCTGGAGTGTAGGGCAGGGGTATTCACCCCTCCACTTT. Its translation is CAWSVGQGYSPLHF.

The sample holds one count of this clone. The rearrangement links TRBV5-4 to TRBJ1-1; the match to TRBD1 covers 8 bases. Germline CDR1 and CDR2: SGHNT and YYREEE (reference sequence). V lost 4 bases, J lost 2 bases, and 7 bases stayed unmatched. The CDR3 consists of 15 residues. CDR3 bases: TGTGCCAGCAGCCCACCGGGGACAGGCAACACTGAAGCTTTCTTT. As protein: CASSPPGTGNTEAFF.

The V gene is TRBV5-8, the J gene TRBJ2-1; unclear D gene. Trimming took off 4 bases at V and 3 bases at J, with 11 bases between the two ends. The CDR3 is made up of 14 amino acids. Germline V gives CDR1 SGHTS, CDR2 YDEGEE. The CDR3 region has the DNA TGTGCCAGCAGCGAAGGAGAGAGCTACAATGAGCAGTTCTTC. Encoded protein: CASSEGESYNEQFF. Based on the CDR3 plus reference TRBV5-8 and TRBJ2-1, the full variable domain is EAGVTQSPTHLIKTRGQQATLRCSPISGHTSVYWYQQALGLGLQFLLWYDEGEERNRGNFPPRFSGRQFPNYSSELNVNALELEDSALYLCASSEGESYNEQFFGPGTRLTVL.